A single sample gave rise to the 3 T cell receptor beta chains below, sequenced in a study of shared clonotypes between healthy human individuals. Using immunoSEQ multiplex PCR, the repertoire was profiled, and TCRdb retains in-frame clones only, with some absent. The table records roughly 890,000 clones, approximately 92% of them present only once. Positive CCR7 selection of CD45RO-negative cells yielded the naive CD8 cells, and terminally differentiated effector memory CD45RA+ cells were excluded. The sample consisted of naive CD8+ T cells sorted from blood. These receptors originate from a man younger than 40 in good health.

CDR3 coding DNA: TGTGCCAGCAGCGTATTAGTGTACACAGATACGCAGTATTTT. Protein: CASSVLVYTDTQYF. The chain employs TRBV9 and TRBJ2-3, with unresolved D. The CDR3 runs to 14 residues. CDR1 and CDR2 from the germline V gene are SGDLS and YYNGEE. Trimming stripped 1 base from V and 2 bases from J, with 8 bases between.

Notes on this clone: Other DNA sequences of this sample code for an identical CDR3. The chain joins TRBV7-9 to TRBJ1-1; D is undetermined. The CDR3 spans 13 residues. The germline V and J ends were trimmed by 4 bases and 1 base, with 7 bases remaining between them. The germline gives CDR1 SEHNR, CDR2 FQNEAQ (reference sequence). CDR3 nucleotides: TGTGCCAGCAGCTCTACAGAGAACACTGAAGCTTTCTTT. Protein sequence: CASSSTENTEAFF.

About this clone itself: Other DNA sequences in the sample encode the same CDR3. The V and J genes are TRBV14 and TRBJ2-7; D remains ambiguous. The V end lost 1 base, the J end lost 3 bases, and 7 bases lay between the germline ends. CDR3 length equals 13 residues. CDR1 is SGHDN and CDR2 is FVKESK in the germline V gene. CDR3 loop: CASSQVASYEQYF. CDR3 DNA sequence: TGTGCCAGCAGCCAAGTAGCCAGCTACGAGCAGTACTTC.